Below, 5 T cell receptor beta chains from the same sample are listed, as sequenced in a study of cytomegalovirus exposure and HLA in healthy donors. The PCR employed 60 Vbeta primers together with 13 Jbeta primers. The protocol was immunoSEQ multiplex PCR, while the TCRdb copy is restricted to in-frame clones and leaves out a portion. The sample consists of approximately 100,000 clones, 60% to 85% of them appearing once. Material: PBMCs. The source of these receptors is a man aged 50-59 years in good health and CMV-seronegative.

This clone was detected only once. The chain is built from TRBV19 and TRBJ2-5, with TRBD2 matching over 9 bases. CDR1 and CDR2 (germline): LNHDA, SQIVND (reference sequence). This CDR3 is built from 14 residues. Trimming removed 5 bases from V and 3 bases from J; junction bases left unmatched: 4. This CDR3 reads CASSLAGFKETQYF. The DNA of the CDR3 is TGTGCCAGTAGTCTAGCGGGGTTTAAAGAGACCCAGTACTTC.

A single count supports this clone. The V and J genes are TRBV4-2 and TRBJ2-3; 7 bases map to TRBD2. Germline V CDR1 and CDR2: LGHNA, YNFKEQ. The CDR3 runs to 16 residues. The J segment lost 0 bases and the V segment lost 1 base, leaving 4 bases of the junction unmatched. The DNA of the CDR3 is TGTGCCAGCAGCCAAGCCGGGACTACGAGCACAGATACGCAGTATTTT. This sequence encodes CASSQAGTTSTDTQYF.

The genes are TRBV29-1 and TRBJ2-3; 9 bases agree with TRBD2. V lost 4 bases to trimming and J lost 6 bases; unmatched junction nucleotides: 8. Germline V lookup: CDR1 SQVTM, CDR2 ANQGSEA. The CDR3 consists of 14 residues. In DNA form, the CDR3 reads TGCAGCGTTGGCGGGCTAGCGGGACCGGATACGCAGTATTTT. It yields the protein CSVGGLAGPDTQYF.

The V and J genes are TRBV7-3 and TRBJ1-1; D gene unclear. V was pared by 6 bases and J by 2 bases, with 10 bases between. This CDR3 comprises 13 residues. Germline V gene lookup returns CDR1 SGHTA and CDR2 FQGTGA. CDR3 residues: CASRVEGNTEAFF. The CDR3 bases are TGTGCCAGCAGAGTTGAGGGAAACACTGAAGCTTTCTTT. The entire variable domain, with the rest obtained from reference TRBV7-3 and TRBJ1-1, is as follows: GAGVSQTPSNKVTEKGKYVELRCDPISGHTALYWYRQSLGQGPEFLIYFQGTGAADDSGLPNDRFFAVRPEGSVSTLKIQRTERGDSAVYLCASRVEGNTEAFFGQGTRLTVV.

The chain is built from TRBV19 and TRBJ2-3; tentatively, D is TRBD2 (5 bases). Germline CDR1 reads LNHDA; CDR2 reads SQIVND (reference sequence). Deletions cut 8 bases from V and 4 bases from J, with 22 bases between. The CDR3 runs 16 residues. CDR3 loop: CASGRSLKRTSDTQYF. The CDR3 DNA is TGTGCCAGTGGTCGGTCTCTAAAGCGGACCTCAGATACGCAGTATTTT.